Listed below are T cell receptor beta chains from one sample, sequenced in a study of blood T cells in healthy people across ages. TCRdb processed the 5' RACE reads anew with MiXCR; each CDR3 protein has one entry. The sample lists roughly 1,500,000 distinct CDR3 sequences; roughly 32% were seen once. Sequenced material: blood. These receptors were obtained from a woman in her twenties or thirties in good health. Each CDR3 is given with its conserved first and last residue. Fields, in order: CDR3 protein, CDR3 DNA, D gene, clone size, J gene, V gene. D genes are given only for firm matches. Not every row has a clone size; where given, it reads once, few, many or a size class.

CASSLAGTSGGYDEQFF	TGTGCCAGCAGCTTAGCGGGGACTAGCGGGGGCTACGATGAGCAGTTCTTC	TRBD2	.	TRBJ2-1	TRBV7-2
CASSFQGDRVNEQFF	TGTGCCAGCAGTTTCCAAGGGGACAGAGTCAATGAGCAGTTCTTC	TRBD1	.	TRBJ2-1	TRBV6-5
CASSLDRATYGYTF	TGTGCCAGCAGCTTAGATAGGGCTACCTATGGCTACACCTTC	.	.	TRBJ1-2	TRBV11-2
CASGTHNQPQHF	TGTGCCAGCGGGACACATAATCAGCCCCAGCATTTT	.	few	TRBJ1-5	TRBV2
CAISESGWVANEKLFF	TGTGCCATCAGTGAGTCAGGCTGGGTAGCTAATGAAAAACTGTTTTTT	.	few	TRBJ1-4	TRBV10-3
CASSVGLAGLVDTQYF	TGTGCCAGCAGCGTTGGACTAGCGGGGTTGGTAGATACGCAGTATTTT	TRBD2	.	TRBJ2-3	TRBV9
CASSLDSYSTDTQYF	TGTGCCAGCAGCCTAGACAGTTATAGCACAGATACGCAGTATTTT	.	.	TRBJ2-3	TRBV7-3
CASSPRTSPTYNEQFF	TGTGCCAGCAGCCCGAGGACTAGCCCCACCTACAATGAGCAGTTCTTC	TRBD2	.	TRBJ2-1	TRBV7-9
CASSQAGEHRMEQFF	TGCGCCAGCAGCCAAGCGGGGGAGCACCGCATGGAGCAGTTCTTC	.	.	TRBJ2-1	TRBV4-1
CASSQSSGPSYNEQFF	TGTGCCAGCAGCCAATCTTCCGGACCCTCCTACAATGAGCAGTTCTTC	.	.	TRBJ2-1	TRBV3-1
CASSKGVDLNTEAFF	TGCGCCAGCAGCAAGGGGGTTGATCTGAACACTGAAGCTTTCTTT	.	.	TRBJ1-1	TRBV5-1
CASSELRGIYNEQFF	TGTGCCAGCAGCGAACTCCGGGGGATCTACAATGAGCAGTTCTTC	.	.	TRBJ2-1	TRBV7-9
CASSLWGLAEIGETQYF	TGCGCCAGCAGCTTGTGGGGACTAGCGGAGATAGGCGAGACCCAGTACTTC	TRBD2	once	TRBJ2-5	TRBV5-1
CASSYPSGVRNNEQFF	TGCGCCAGCAGCTACCCTTCGGGAGTGAGGAACAATGAGCAGTTCTTC	.	.	TRBJ2-1	TRBV5-1
CASSLSGTTGTDTQYF	TGTGCCAGCAGCTTAAGTGGGACTACCGGAACAGATACGCAGTATTTT	TRBD2	few	TRBJ2-3	TRBV7-3
CSAEGREVSYEQYF	TGCAGTGCTGAGGGGCGGGAGGTCTCCTACGAGCAGTACTTC	TRBD2	.	TRBJ2-7	TRBV20-1
CASSGEGLGNQPQHF	TGTGCCAGCAGCGGTGAAGGGCTGGGCAATCAGCCCCAGCATTTT	.	.	TRBJ1-5	TRBV11-1
CASNTPSTDTQYF	TGTGCCAGCAACACTCCCAGCACAGATACGCAGTATTTT	.	many	TRBJ2-3	TRBV7-2
CASSLGPGDLQYF	TGTGCCAGCAGCTTAGGGCCCGGGGACCTTCAGTACTTC	.	.	TRBJ2-7	TRBV7-7
CASSQDFAREGYGYTF	TGCGCCAGCAGCCAAGATTTTGCCAGGGAAGGCTATGGCTACACCTTC	.	.	TRBJ1-2	TRBV4-1
CASSQAAGGAYEQYF	TGCGCCAGCAGCCAAGCTGCGGGGGGAGCTTACGAGCAGTACTTC	TRBD2	many	TRBJ2-7	TRBV4-1
CSARDPRQAYEQYF	TGCAGTGCTAGAGATCCCCGGCAGGCCTACGAGCAGTACTTC	.	.	TRBJ2-7	TRBV20-1
CASRTDRSNEQFF	TGTGCCAGCAGGACGGACAGGTCCAATGAGCAGTTCTTC	TRBD1	.	TRBJ2-1	TRBV6-5
CASSYHRDEMNTEAFF	TGTGCCAGCAGTTACCACCGGGACGAAATGAACACTGAAGCTTTCTTT	.	.	TRBJ1-1	TRBV6-5
CASSKEGGAPGAGELFF	TGTGCCAGCAGTAAGGAAGGCGGGGCGCCAGGGGCCGGGGAGCTGTTTTTT	.	.	TRBJ2-2	TRBV6-4
CASNSGPNEQFF	TGTGCCAGCAACTCTGGACCCAATGAGCAGTTCTTC	.	few	TRBJ2-1	TRBV9
CASNGLENTGELFF	TGTGCCAGCAACGGACTAGAAAACACCGGGGAGCTGTTTTTT	TRBD2	.	TRBJ2-2	TRBV27
CASSKKDRGEQYF	TGTGCCAGCAGCAAGAAGGATAGGGGCGAGCAGTACTTC	.	many	TRBJ2-7	TRBV21-1
CSASKLAGSYEQYF	TGCAGTGCTTCCAAACTAGCGGGGTCCTACGAGCAGTACTTC	TRBD2	.	TRBJ2-7	TRBV20-1
CASSPWGGAVSLLHF	TGCGCCAGCAGCCCCTGGGGGGGGGCGGTTTCACTCCTCCACTTT	.	few	TRBJ1-6	TRBV4-1
CSARPEGTSLPSSYNEQFF	TGCAGTGCTAGACCGGAGGGGACTAGCCTTCCGAGCTCCTACAATGAGCAGTTCTTC	TRBD2	few	TRBJ2-1	TRBV20-1
CASSFINQPQHF	TGTGCCAGCAGCTTCATTAATCAGCCCCAGCATTTT	.	few	TRBJ1-5	TRBV27
CASSVRHGETQYF	TGTGCCAGCAGTGTCAGACACGGAGAGACCCAGTACTTC	.	.	TRBJ2-5	TRBV2
CASSLETGGGYTF	TGTGCCAGCAGCTTAGAGACAGGGGGTGGCTACACCTTC	TRBD1	.	TRBJ1-2	TRBV7-9
CASSKDLAGGTYNEQFF	TGTGCCAGCAGCAAAGACCTAGCGGGGGGTACCTACAATGAGCAGTTCTTC	TRBD2	few	TRBJ2-1	TRBV11-2
CAISESVGGGRKTQYF	TGTGCCATCAGTGAGAGTGTGGGTGGGGGTCGGAAGACCCAGTACTTC	.	many	TRBJ2-5	TRBV10-3